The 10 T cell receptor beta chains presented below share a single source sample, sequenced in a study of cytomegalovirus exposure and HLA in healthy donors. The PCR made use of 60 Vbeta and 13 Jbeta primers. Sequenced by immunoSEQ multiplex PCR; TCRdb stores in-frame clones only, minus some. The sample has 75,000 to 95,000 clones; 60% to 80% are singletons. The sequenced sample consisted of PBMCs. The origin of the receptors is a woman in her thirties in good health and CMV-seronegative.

In DNA, the CDR3 is TGCGCCAGCAGCCCAACAGGGGCAAATCAGCCCCAGCATTTT. Amino acids: CASSPTGANQPQHF. The chain is built from TRBV5-1 and TRBJ1-5; 7 nucleotides agree with TRBD1. Germline V gene lookup returns CDR1 SGHRS and CDR2 YFSETQ. After removal of 4 bases from V and 4 bases from J, the junction contained 5 bases not matched to a gene. The CDR3 is made up of 14 amino acids.

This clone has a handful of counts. The CDR3 DNA reads as TGTGCCAGTGCCCCCACAGGGTCCAATCAGCCCCAGCATTTT. Its protein is CASAPTGSNQPQHF. V usage is TRBV19 and J usage is TRBJ1-5; perhaps TRBD1 as D (6 bases). The germline V and J ends were trimmed by 8 bases and 3 bases, with 14 bases remaining between them. The CDR3 is 14 amino acids. Looked up from germline, CDR1 is LNHDA and CDR2 is SQIVND (reference sequence).

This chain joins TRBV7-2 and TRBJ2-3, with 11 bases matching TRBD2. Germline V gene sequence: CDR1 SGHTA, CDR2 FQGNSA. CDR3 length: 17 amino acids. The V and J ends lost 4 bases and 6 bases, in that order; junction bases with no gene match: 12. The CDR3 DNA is TGTGCCAGCAGCTCTAACCCATCTAGCGGGGGGTGGGATACGCAGTATTTT. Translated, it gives CASSSNPSSGGWDTQYF.

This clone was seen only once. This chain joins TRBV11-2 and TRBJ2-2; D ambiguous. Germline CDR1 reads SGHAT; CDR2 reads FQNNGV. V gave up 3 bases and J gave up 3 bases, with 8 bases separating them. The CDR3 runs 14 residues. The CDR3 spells CASSLGRYTGELFF. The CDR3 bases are TGTGCCAGCAGCTTGGGCAGATACACCGGGGAGCTGTTTTTT.

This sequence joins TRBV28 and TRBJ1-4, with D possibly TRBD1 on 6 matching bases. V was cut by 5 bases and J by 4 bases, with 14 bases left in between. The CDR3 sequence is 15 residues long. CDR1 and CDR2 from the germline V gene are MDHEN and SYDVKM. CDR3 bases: TGTGCCAGCAGTCTTTGGACAGTAGGTAATGAAAAACTGTTTTTT. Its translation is CASSLWTVGNEKLFF.

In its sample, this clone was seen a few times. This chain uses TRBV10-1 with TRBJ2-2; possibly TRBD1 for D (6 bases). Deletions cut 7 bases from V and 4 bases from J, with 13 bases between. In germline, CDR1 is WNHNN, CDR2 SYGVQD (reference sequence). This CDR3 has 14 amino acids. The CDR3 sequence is CASKSQGSTGELFF. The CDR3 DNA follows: TGCGCCAGCAAGTCCCAGGGGAGCACCGGGGAGCTGTTTTTT.

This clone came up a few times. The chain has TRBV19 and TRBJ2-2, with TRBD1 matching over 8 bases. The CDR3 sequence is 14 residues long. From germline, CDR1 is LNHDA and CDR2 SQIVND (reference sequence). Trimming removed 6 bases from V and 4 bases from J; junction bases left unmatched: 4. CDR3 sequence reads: CASRTTGGTGELFF. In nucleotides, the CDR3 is TGTGCCAGTAGGACAACAGGGGGCACCGGGGAGCTGTTTTTT.

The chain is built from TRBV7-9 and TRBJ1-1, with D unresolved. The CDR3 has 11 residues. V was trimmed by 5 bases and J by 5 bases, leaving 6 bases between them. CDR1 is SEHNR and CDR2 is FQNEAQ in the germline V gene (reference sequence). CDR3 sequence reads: CASSPRTEAFF. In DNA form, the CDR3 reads TGTGCCAGCAGCCCCCGGACTGAAGCTTTCTTT.

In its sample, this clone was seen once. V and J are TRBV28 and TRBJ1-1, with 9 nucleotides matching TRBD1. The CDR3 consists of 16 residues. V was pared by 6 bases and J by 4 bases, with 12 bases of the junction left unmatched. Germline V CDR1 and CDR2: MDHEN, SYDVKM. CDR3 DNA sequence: TGTGCCAGCAGCAAATCGGGACAGGGAAAGCCCACTGAAGCTTTCTTT. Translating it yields CASSKSGQGKPTEAFF.

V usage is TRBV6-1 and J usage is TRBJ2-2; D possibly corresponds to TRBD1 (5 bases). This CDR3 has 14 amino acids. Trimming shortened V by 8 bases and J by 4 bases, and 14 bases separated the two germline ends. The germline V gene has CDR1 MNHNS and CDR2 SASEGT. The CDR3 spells CASAGFFGTGELFF. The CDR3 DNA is TGTGCCAGCGCAGGGTTTTTCGGCACCGGGGAGCTGTTTTTT.